This entry lists 31 T cell receptor beta chains sequenced from one sample in a study of blood T cell repertoires in COVID-19. Produced via immunoSEQ multiplex PCR; TCRdb's table is partial and in-frame only. Of some 130,000 clones in the sample, about 91% were seen once. Source material: peripheral blood. The receptors were sampled from a man aged 50-59 years with acute or convalescent COVID-19.

V usage is TRBV5-1 and J usage is TRBJ1-1, with D perhaps TRBD1 (6 bases). Germline assignment: CDR1 SGHRS and CDR2 YFSETQ. V lost 0 bases and J lost 5, with 11 bases in between. The CDR3 length is 14 residues. The CDR3 DNA follows: TGCGCCAGCAGCTTGGTAGGGGGAGAAACTGAAGCTTTCTTT. Its protein product is CASSLVGGETEAFF.

The CDR3 DNA is TGTGCCAGCAGTCTGACCGGGACTAGCACAGATACGCAGTATTTT. Encoded protein: CASSLTGTSTDTQYF. The rearrangement uses TRBV5-4 and TRBJ2-3; perhaps TRBD2 as D (6 bases). Germline V gene sequence: CDR1 SGHNT, CDR2 YYREEE (reference sequence). The CDR3 extends over 15 amino acids. Between the trimmed V and J ends, which lost 5 bases and 0 bases, there was a span of 13 bases.

Only a few counts were recorded for this clone. The chain carries TRBV11-2 and TRBJ2-7, with D maybe TRBD2 (5 bases). The CDR3 loop spans 12 amino acids. Trimming took 5 bases from V and 4 from J, leaving 9 bases between them. Germline V gives CDR1 SGHAT, CDR2 FQNNGV. This CDR3 is CASSRLRYEQYF. The CDR3 nucleotides are TGTGCCAGCAGCCGACTACGGTACGAGCAGTACTTC.

CDR3 in amino acids: CASSQGGGGDQPQHF. The CDR3 bases are TGTGCCAGCAGCCAAGGCGGGGGAGGGGATCAGCCCCAGCATTTT. This chain connects TRBV14 to TRBJ1-5, with D possibly matching TRBD1 (5 bases). The CDR3 sequence is 15 residues long. Trimming left V 1 base short and J 5 bases short, with 12 bases between. Germline loops: CDR1 SGHDN, CDR2 FVKESK.

V and J are TRBV4-1 and TRBJ1-1; the D is unclear. Germline V gives CDR1 MGHRA, CDR2 YSYEKL. The V and J ends lost 2 bases and 5 bases respectively, with 12 bases between them. This CDR3 spans 14 amino acids. CDR3 region: CASSQPLRRTEAFF. Written as DNA, the CDR3 is TGCGCCAGCAGCCAACCCCTCCGTCGGACTGAAGCTTTCTTT.

The chain links TRBV5-4 to TRBJ2-1; tentatively, D is TRBD2 (5 bases). CDR1 is SGHNT and CDR2 is YYREEE in the germline V gene (reference sequence). This CDR3 has 15 amino acids. Deletions cut 4 bases from V and 9 bases from J, with 20 bases between. CDR3 residues: CASSLAQGSVREQFF. The CDR3 DNA follows: TGTGCCAGCAGCCTGGCCCAAGGGAGCGTCCGTGAGCAGTTCTTC.

This chain joins TRBV27 and TRBJ2-7; the D gene is possibly TRBD2 (5 bases). This CDR3 is built from 13 residues. CDR1 and CDR2 from the germline V gene are MNHEY and SMNVEV (reference sequence). Trimming took 6 bases from V and 3 from J, leaving 12 bases between them. Written as DNA, the CDR3 is TGTGCCAGCAGAGCAACTAGTTTCTACGAGCAGTACTTC. Translating gives CASRATSFYEQYF.

V is TRBV7-6 and J is TRBJ1-1; D gene ambiguous. The V and J ends lost 6 bases and 3 bases respectively, with 14 bases between them. Germline V gene data show CDR1 as SGHVS and CDR2 as FNYEAQ. The CDR3 sequence is 14 residues long. CDR3 sequence reads: CASSLGSRDTEAFF. CDR3 DNA: TGTGCCAGCAGTCTAGGGTCGAGGGACACTGAAGCTTTCTTT. Based on the CDR3 plus reference TRBV7-6 and TRBJ1-1, the full variable domain is GAGVSQSPRYKVTKRGQDVALRCDPISGHVSLYWYRQALGQGPEFLTYFNYEAQQDKSGLPNDRFSAERPEGSISTLTIQRTEQRDSAMYRCASSLGSRDTEAFFGQGTRLTVV.

This chain connects TRBV27 to TRBJ2-5; perhaps TRBD2 as D (6 bases). CDR1 MNHEY and CDR2 SMNVEV come from the germline V gene (reference sequence). The CDR3 is 12 residues long. The ends were cut back, 6 bases at V and 9 bases at J, with 14 bases in the middle. The CDR3: CASSGLLGPQYF. The CDR3 nucleotides are TGTGCCAGCAGCGGACTACTCGGGCCCCAGTACTTC.

This clone has a handful of counts. The V gene is TRBV9, the J gene TRBJ1-6; perhaps TRBD1 as D (5 bases). Trimming stripped 0 bases from V and 7 bases from J, with 11 bases between. CDR1 is SGDLS and CDR2 is YYNGEE in the germline V gene. This CDR3 comprises 15 residues. DNA for the CDR3: TGTGCCAGCAGCGTAGGTCGACAGCAAAATTCACCCCTCCACTTT. It translates to CASSVGRQQNSPLHF.

The chain recombines TRBV5-1 with TRBJ1-5; 7 bases agree with TRBD1. Trimming at V came to 4 bases and at J to 4 bases, leaving 5 bases not matched to a gene. There are 14 residues in the CDR3. Germline V lookup: CDR1 SGHRS, CDR2 YFSETQ. The CDR3 reads CASSPGQTNQPQHF. CDR3 coding DNA: TGCGCCAGCAGCCCGGGACAGACGAATCAGCCCCAGCATTTT.

This chain links TRBV20-1 with TRBJ1-1; D is undetermined. Germline V gene data show CDR1 as DFQATT and CDR2 as SNEGSKA (reference sequence). The CDR3 consists of 13 residues. Trimming took off 3 bases at V and 1 base at J, with 9 bases between the two ends. Here the CDR3 DNA reads TGCAGTGCTAGTCGCGGCCCGAACACTGAAGCTTTCTTT. Encoded protein: CSASRGPNTEAFF.

The genes are TRBV11-2 and TRBJ2-3; D is unresolved. V gave up 5 bases and J gave up 4 bases, with 7 bases separating them. The CDR3 runs to 12 residues. Germline-derived CDR1 and CDR2 are SGHAT and FQNNGV. CDR3 protein: CASSPSADTQYF. CDR3 coding DNA: TGTGCCAGCAGCCCGTCGGCAGATACGCAGTATTTT.

V and J are TRBV2 and TRBJ1-5; tentative D call: TRBD1 (6 bases). The CDR3 is made up of 15 amino acids. Germline lookup yields CDR1 SNHLY and CDR2 FYNNEI. V was trimmed by 4 bases and J by 2 bases, leaving 12 bases between them. The CDR3 DNA reads as TGTGCCAGCAGTGTGGAACAGGGTGGCAATCAGCCCCAGCATTTT. It is translated as CASSVEQGGNQPQHF.

The chain has TRBV19 and TRBJ1-3, with a tentative D call TRBD1 (5 bases). In germline, CDR1 is LNHDA, CDR2 SQIVND (reference sequence). The V end was cut by 2 bases, the J end by 2 bases, with 13 bases between. CDR3 length: 16 amino acids. Written as DNA, the CDR3 is TGTGCCAGTAGTATATCCAACAGGATCGCTGGAAACACCATATATTTT. This translates into CASSISNRIAGNTIYF.

The chain carries TRBV7-3 and TRBJ2-4, with 8 bases that match TRBD1. Germline CDR1 is SGHTA and CDR2 is FQGTGA. The CDR3 is 15 amino acids. V lost 5 bases and J lost 8; bases outside the gene matches: 11. The CDR3 spells CASSLTQGERYIQYF. The CDR3 DNA is TGTGCCAGCAGCCTCACACAGGGGGAGAGATACATTCAGTACTTC.

CDR3 residues: CASSPLTKLFF. CDR3 coding DNA: TGTGCCAGCAGCCCCCTCACTAAACTGTTTTTT. J is TRBJ1-4 and V is TRBV6-5, with no clear D. Germline V lookup: CDR1 MNHEY, CDR2 SVGAGI. CDR3 size: 11 residues. The V end was cut by 6 bases, the J end by 11 bases, with 10 bases between.

V gene TRBV28 combines with J gene TRBJ1-2, with TRBD1 matching 8 bases. CDR1 is MDHEN and CDR2 is SYDVKM in the germline V gene. CDR3 length: 14 residues. Trimming cost V 2 bases and J 4 bases; bases outside gene matches: 3. CDR3 in DNA: TGTGCCAGCAGTTTACAGGGGGCTTCCTATGGCTACACCTTC. This gives the protein CASSLQGASYGYTF.

The rearrangement joins TRBV27 to TRBJ2-7; 10 bases fit TRBD2. J gave up 5 bases and V 9 bases, and 10 bases lay outside the gene matches. The CDR3 is 14 residues long. The germline V gene encodes CDR1 MNHEY and CDR2 SMNVEV (reference sequence). The CDR3 here is CASWGLANIDEQYF. DNA for the CDR3: TGTGCCAGTTGGGGACTAGCGAATATAGACGAGCAGTACTTC.

This clone appeared a single time. The chain carries TRBV9 and TRBJ2-2; D remains unclear. The germline V gene encodes CDR1 SGDLS and CDR2 YYNGEE. The V gene lost 0 bases and the J gene lost 4 bases, with 13 bases spanning the gap. CDR3 length: 16 amino acids. The CDR3 nucleotides read TGTGCCAGCAGCGTAGCTATAAAGACTTCCACCGGGGAGCTGTTTTTT. Its translation: CASSVAIKTSTGELFF.

The V gene is TRBV27, the J gene TRBJ2-5; D is perhaps TRBD2 (6 bases). Germline V lookup: CDR1 MNHEY, CDR2 SMNVEV (reference sequence). With 3 bases removed from V and 2 bases from J, the gap between germline ends came to 13 bases. The CDR3 consists of 15 residues. CDR3 bases: TGTGCCAGCAGTTTCCTGGGTGCGGGGCAAGAGACCCAGTACTTC. Protein sequence: CASSFLGAGQETQYF.

This chain connects TRBV5-4 to TRBJ2-1; 7 bases agree with TRBD1. This CDR3 has 13 amino acids. Germline CDR1 SGHNT, CDR2 YYREEE (reference sequence). V shed 5 bases, J shed 7 bases, and the junction held 6 bases outside the gene matches. CDR3 region: CASRQTGLNEQFF. The CDR3 DNA sequence: TGTGCCAGCAGACAGACAGGGCTTAATGAGCAGTTCTTC.

The chain is built from TRBV6-6 and TRBJ2-7; 11 bases fit TRBD2. Germline assignment: CDR1 MNHNY and CDR2 SVGAGI (reference sequence). This CDR3 comprises 13 residues. The V and J ends lost 5 bases and 4 bases, in that order; junction bases with no gene match: 1. CDR3 coding DNA: TGTGCCAGCAGTAGGACTAGCGGGTACGAGCAGTACTTC. This translates into CASSRTSGYEQYF.

J is TRBJ2-1 and V is TRBV4-1; a weak D match, TRBD2 (5 bases). Germline V gene sequence: CDR1 MGHRA, CDR2 YSYEKL. Trimming shortened V by 4 bases and J by 10 bases, and 17 bases separated the two germline ends. The CDR3 runs to 14 residues. This chain's CDR3 is CASSPFGPEEEQFF. The CDR3 DNA reads TGCGCCAGCAGCCCGTTTGGACCGGAGGAAGAGCAGTTCTTC.

This chain uses TRBV6-1 with TRBJ1-2, with D possibly being TRBD1 (6 bases). The CDR3 sequence is 13 residues long. V was shortened by 3 bases and J by 7 bases, with 12 bases between the two germline ends. Per the germline V gene, CDR1 is MNHNS and CDR2 is SASEGT. This chain's CDR3 is CASSDTGLGGYTF. The DNA for the CDR3 is TGTGCCAGCAGTGATACAGGGTTGGGTGGCTACACCTTC.

This chain links TRBV7-2 with TRBJ2-3; TRBD1 aligns across 11 bases. The germline CDR1 and CDR2 sequences are SGHTA and FQGNSA. The length of the CDR3 is 15 residues. The V segment lost 1 base and the J segment 10 bases; nucleotides outside the gene matches: 7. The CDR3 DNA reads TGTGCCAGCAGCTTAGATAGGACAGGGGGCCTGGCGCAGTATTTT. Translating it yields CASSLDRTGGLAQYF.

This sequence joins TRBV19 and TRBJ2-6; tentative D call: TRBD1 (6 bases). CDR1 and CDR2 from the germline V gene are LNHDA and SQIVND (reference sequence). The length of the CDR3 is 16 residues. Trimming cost V 5 bases and J 0 bases, with 11 bases left between them. CDR3 residues: CASSGTWASGANVLTF. The CDR3, as DNA: TGTGCCAGTAGTGGGACATGGGCCTCTGGGGCCAACGTCCTGACTTTC.

V and J are TRBV18 and TRBJ1-2; D call uncertain. The CDR3 runs to 17 residues. V was clipped by 4 bases and J by 0 bases, with 18 bases between them. The germline V gene encodes CDR1 KGHSH and CDR2 LQKENI. The CDR3 nucleotides read TGTGCCAGCTCACAGACACCTTCCCGGCGAACTAACTATGGCTACACCTTC. Amino acids: CASSQTPSRRTNYGYTF.

The rearrangement uses TRBV30 and TRBJ1-1; 7 bases agree with TRBD1. The V and J ends lost 0 bases and 4 bases, in that order; junction bases with no gene match: 5. CDR3 length: 14 amino acids. Germline lookup yields CDR1 GTSNPN and CDR2 SVGIG (reference sequence). The CDR3 here is CAWSVEGAGTEAFF. The CDR3 nucleotides are TGTGCCTGGAGTGTTGAGGGGGCAGGCACTGAAGCTTTCTTT.

This chain joins TRBV19 and TRBJ2-7; D is undetermined. Looked up from germline, CDR1 is LNHDA and CDR2 is SQIVND (reference sequence). The CDR3 contains 15 residues. Trimming cost V 6 bases and J 3 bases, with 18 bases left between them. CDR3 protein: CASRPGAEQIYEQYF. CDR3 sequence (DNA): TGTGCCAGTAGGCCCGGAGCAGAGCAAATCTACGAGCAGTACTTC. Looking up the rest from reference TRBV19 and TRBJ2-7 gives the full variable domain: DGGITQSPKYLFRKEGQNVTLSCEQNLNHDAMYWYRQDPGQGLRLIYYSQIVNDFQKGDIAEGYSVSREKKESFPLTVTSAQKNPTAFYLCASRPGAEQIYEQYFGPGTRLTVT.

The chain uses TRBV2 and TRBJ1-5; a weak D match, TRBD1 (5 bases). This CDR3 spans 14 amino acids. With 4 bases removed from V and 4 bases from J, the gap between germline ends came to 11 bases. CDR1 and CDR2 (germline): SNHLY, FYNNEI. As DNA, the CDR3 is TGTGCCAGCAGTGTACAGGAGGGAAATCAGCCCCAGCATTTT. Protein: CASSVQEGNQPQHF.